This is a list of T cell receptor beta chains from one sample in a study of cytomegalovirus exposure and HLA in healthy donors. Here immunoSEQ multiplex PCR was the method, and the copy in TCRdb shows in-frame clones only, minus some. The sample has some 220,000 clones; approximately 85% are singletons. The specimen was PBMCs. These TCRs come from a girl aged 2-10 years in good health and CMV-seronegative. Each CDR3 is given with its conserved first and last residue. The order of the fields is V gene, D gene, J gene, clone size, CDR3 protein, CDR3 DNA. The D gene is left open where the match is weak. Clone size, where shown, is once, few, many, or a class for clones that have expanded.

>TRBV6-1|-|TRBJ1-1|few
CASSEVVGGNTEAFF
TGTGCCAGCAGTGAAGTAGTAGGCGGGAACACTGAAGCTTTCTTT
>TRBV6-5|-|TRBJ1-5|-
CASSYLGGQPQHF
TGTGCCAGCAGTTACTTAGGGGGACAGCCCCAGCATTTT
>TRBV11-2|-|TRBJ2-5|-
CASSSRQLKETQYF
TGTGCCAGCAGCTCCAGGCAGTTAAAAGAGACCCAGTACTTC
>TRBV5-5|TRBD1|TRBJ1-1|-
CASSSPGTGNTEAFF
TGTGCCAGCAGCTCCCCCGGGACAGGGAACACTGAAGCTTTCTTT
>TRBV27|TRBD2|TRBJ2-1|-
CASSFATSGGTNEQFF
TGTGCCAGCAGTTTCGCGACTAGCGGGGGGACCAATGAGCAGTTCTTC
>TRBV2|-|TRBJ2-7|few
CASRPDSYEQYF
TGTGCCAGCAGACCAGACAGCTACGAGCAGTACTTC
>TRBV25-1|-|TRBJ2-7|-
CASSGEVRYEQYF
TGTGCCAGCAGTGGGGAGGTCAGATACGAGCAGTACTTC
>TRBV6-1|TRBD1|TRBJ1-5|-
CASSGPGGLGNQPQHF
TGTGCCAGCAGTGGTCCAGGGGGCTTGGGCAATCAGCCCCAGCATTTT
>TRBV4-1|-|TRBJ2-3|once
CASSPAGTLSTDTQYF
TGCGCCAGCAGCCCAGCCGGGACTCTTAGCACAGATACGCAGTATTTT
>TRBV25-1|TRBD1|TRBJ1-2|-
CASSEFLRDRGPYGYTF
TGTGCCAGCAGTGAATTTCTGCGGGACAGGGGGCCCTATGGCTACACCTTC
>TRBV5-1|-|TRBJ2-4|-
CASSLGPYREAKNIQYF
TGCGCCAGCAGCTTGGGCCCTTATCGGGAGGCCAAAAACATTCAGTACTTC
>TRBV18|TRBD2|TRBJ2-5|-
CASSRGLAGQETQYF
TGTGCCAGCTCAAGAGGACTAGCGGGGCAAGAGACCCAGTACTTC
>TRBV6-5|TRBD1|TRBJ2-7|-
CASSYGTGYEQYF
TGTGCCAGCAGTTACGGGACAGGGTACGAGCAGTACTTC
>TRBV29-1|TRBD1|TRBJ2-7|-
CSVPGTGLYEQYF
TGCAGCGTTCCCGGGACAGGACTCTACGAGCAGTACTTC
>TRBV7-7|-|TRBJ1-1|-
CASSAGPNTEAFF
TGTGCCAGCAGCGCGGGACCGAACACTGAAGCTTTCTTT
>TRBV11-3|TRBD1|TRBJ2-2|once
CASSWGQGGSGELFF
TGTGCCAGCAGCTGGGGACAGGGCGGCTCCGGGGAGCTGTTTTTT
>TRBV6-5|-|TRBJ2-5|-
CASSYSSLATGETQYF
TGTGCCAGCAGTTACTCGAGCCTAGCAACTGGGGAGACCCAGTACTTC
>TRBV6-1|-|TRBJ2-6|-
CANQGTGANVLTF
TGTGCCAATCAGGGTACTGGGGCCAACGTCCTGACTTTC
>TRBV6-4|TRBD2|TRBJ2-1|-
CASSDSSGGANEQFF
TGTGCCAGCAGTGACTCTAGCGGGGGGGCCAATGAGCAGTTCTTC
>TRBV29-1|TRBD2|TRBJ2-3|-
CSVPGGRTDTQYF
TGCAGCGTCCCCGGGGGGAGGACAGATACGCAGTATTTT
>TRBV4-1|TRBD2|TRBJ2-7|-
CASSQEGLAGDEQYF
TGCGCCAGCAGCCAAGAAGGGCTAGCGGGGGACGAGCAGTACTTC
>TRBV6-1|TRBD1|TRBJ1-2|once
CASSSRDRNYGYTF
TGTGCCAGCAGTAGCCGGGACAGGAACTATGGCTACACCTTC
>TRBV18|-|TRBJ2-1|-
CASSPGRGSYNEQFF
TGTGCCAGCTCACCAGGAAGGGGGTCCTACAATGAGCAGTTCTTC
>TRBV14|-|TRBJ1-1|-
CASSRNPRHSLPMNTEAFF
TGTGCCAGCAGCCGCAATCCGAGACACTCACTCCCTATGAACACTGAAGCTTTCTTT
>TRBV10-1|-|TRBJ1-4|-
CASSEGGLIGEKLFF
TGCGCCAGCAGTGAGGGCGGACTAATAGGTGAAAAACTGTTTTTT
>TRBV9|TRBD2|TRBJ2-2|-
CASSVVLSAGGDTGELFF
TGTGCCAGCAGCGTAGTTCTAAGTGCGGGGGGGGACACCGGGGAGCTGTTTTTT
>TRBV21-1|-|TRBJ2-7|-
CASSSRFGATYEQYF
TGTGCCAGCAGCTCCCGGTTTGGTGCAACCTACGAGCAGTACTTC
>TRBV19|-|TRBJ1-1|-
CASSILGVRPEAFF
TGTGCCAGTAGTATACTCGGGGTTAGGCCTGAAGCTTTCTTT
>TRBV4-2|TRBD1|TRBJ2-7|-
CASSPIGQGIYEQYF
TGTGCCAGCAGCCCAATAGGACAGGGAATCTACGAGCAGTACTTC
>TRBV2|TRBD2|TRBJ2-3|-
CAIVAGSDTQYF
TGTGCCATTGTAGCGGGATCAGATACGCAGTATTTT
>TRBV2|-|TRBJ1-1|-
CASSVSGGVNTEAFF
TGTGCCAGCAGTGTGAGTGGGGGGGTGAACACTGAAGCTTTCTTT
>TRBV11-2|-|TRBJ2-5|-
CASSSGLRETQYF
TGTGCCAGCAGCTCCGGACTGAGGGAGACCCAGTACTTC
>TRBV7-9|TRBD2|TRBJ2-3|-
CASSLAGLAFTDTQYF
TGTGCCAGCAGCTTAGCGGGACTAGCGTTTACAGATACGCAGTATTTT
>TRBV5-6|-|TRBJ2-1|-
CASSFEVREQFF
TGTGCCAGCAGCTTTGAGGTTCGTGAGCAGTTCTTC
>TRBV5-4|-|TRBJ1-2|-
CASSLAGYGYTF
TGTGCCAGCAGCTTGGCCGGCTATGGCTACACCTTC
>TRBV5-4|-|TRBJ2-1|-
CASSFSGRNNEQFF
TGTGCCAGCAGCTTTTCGGGGAGAAACAATGAGCAGTTCTTC
>TRBV6-5|TRBD1|TRBJ1-1|-
CASSYRAGGTEAFF
TGTGCCAGCAGTTACCGTGCAGGGGGCACTGAAGCTTTCTTT
>TRBV7-3|TRBD1|TRBJ1-5|-
CASSHGDRRDQPQHF
TGTGCCAGCAGCCATGGGGACAGGCGAGATCAGCCCCAGCATTTT
>TRBV5-1|-|TRBJ1-4|-
CASSLAGVNEKLFF
TGCGCCAGCAGCTTGGCGGGGGTGAATGAAAAACTGTTTTTT
>TRBV5-1|TRBD1|TRBJ1-4|-
CASSSPGQGDEKLFF
TGCGCCAGCAGCTCCCCGGGACAGGGAGATGAAAAACTGTTTTTT
>TRBV12-1|-|TRBJ2-2|-
CASSPRDRGRTGELFF
TGTGCCAGCAGCCCCCGGGACAGGGGGCGCACCGGGGAGCTGTTTTTT